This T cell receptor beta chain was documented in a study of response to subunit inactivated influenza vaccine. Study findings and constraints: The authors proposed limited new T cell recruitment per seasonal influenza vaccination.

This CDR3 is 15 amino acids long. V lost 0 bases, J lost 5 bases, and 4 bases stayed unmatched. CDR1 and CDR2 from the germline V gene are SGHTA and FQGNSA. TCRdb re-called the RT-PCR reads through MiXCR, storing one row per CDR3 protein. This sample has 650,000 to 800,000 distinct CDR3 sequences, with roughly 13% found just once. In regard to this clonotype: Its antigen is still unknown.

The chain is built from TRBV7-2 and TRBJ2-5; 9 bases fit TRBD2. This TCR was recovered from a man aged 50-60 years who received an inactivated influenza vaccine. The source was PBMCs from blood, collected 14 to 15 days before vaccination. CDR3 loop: CASSLAGTSLETQYF. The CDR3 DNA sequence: TGTGCCAGCAGCTTAGCGGGGACTAGCTTGGAGACCCAGTACTTC.